Here is one T cell receptor (beta chain) with its context. The specificity of this receptor is unknown. Base-call qualities are not available, and no considerably larger clone is one nucleotide away. These data originate in a study of cytomegalovirus exposure and HLA in healthy donors (TCRdb year 2017). About the investigation overall: An earlier analysis of 550 to 700 of the donors reported more than 250 Gb of sequence data and 100 million to 130 million unique TCR beta sequences from about 200 million T cells. In the later analysis, no new phenotypic data were used to find candidate immune exposures; instead, reliance was placed on TCR beta sequences and their occurrence across donors. Because of strong linkage in the cohort, five DR-DQ haplotypes were treated as single units for association and clustering. Among the roughly 370 genotyped donors, approximately 76% belonged to the genetic ancestry cluster associated with self-reported Caucasian donors. Every discovery cohort repertoire had been produced on one sequencing platform. The study combined high-throughput TCR immunosequencing, statistical association of individual TCRs with disease status, and machine learning to predict cytomegalovirus infection status. Across approximately 400 genotyped donors of the cohort, an average of roughly 200,000 unique TCR beta nucleotide sequences per donor were sequenced, and about a sixth of those sequences were non-productive. The T cell repertoires of under 700 subjects were profiled by immunosequencing and related to cytomegalovirus serostatus. To study patterns of TCR occurrence, a later analysis re-analyzed previously published TCR beta repertoires from 666 donors and added high-resolution HLA genotyping. Alongside the repertoire data, information on donor age, sex, ethnicity and CMV serostatus was compiled. In an earlier analysis of roughly 600 of the donors, high-throughput TCR beta sequencing was used to judge whether each TCR beta V gene segment behaved as functional or pseudogenic. HLA typing covered class I and class II loci at four-digit resolution. Typing coverage differed by locus: A, B, C, DRB1 and DQB1 were typed in about 620-630 donors, DQA1 in about 510, DPA1 in 600 to 610, and DPB1 in just under 480. In a later genetic analysis, genome-wide SNP genotypes for about 60% of the 666 donors were used, and that subset was treated as a discovery cohort. Along with the approximately 700-subject first cohort, a separate validation cohort of over a hundred different subjects was used. Roughly 300 gigabases of sequencing data and around 85 million unique TCR sequences made up an early release that covered 500 to 650 HLA-typed donors. The aim of the study was to test whether cataloging public T cell receptors could identify signatures of past pathogen exposure.

In total, roughly 670 healthy bone marrow donors made up the cohort. All cohort members were sampled while nominally healthy, although unrecorded immune exposures were likely present. The donor was CMV seronegative and was included in the group of over 300 seronegative cohort members. A peripheral blood sample was provided by each donor, and peripheral blood mononuclear cells were used for TCR beta sequencing. Genomic DNA was extracted from the blood cell samples with the Qiagen DNeasy Blood Extraction Kit. Library preparation employed the immunoSEQ multiplex PCR assay. For the multiplex PCR, a mixture combining 60 forward primers for TCR Vbeta segments and 13 reverse primers for TCR Jbeta segments was used. Amplification of the CDR3 region of rearranged TCR beta genes was performed with a multiplex PCR assay on genomic DNA. Amplified TCR beta libraries were sequenced as 87-base-pair reads on the Illumina HiSeq System. Per the source publication's procedure: A later analysis tallied roughly 78 million unique TCR beta chains across the approximately 670 repertoires, and approximately 12 million of those chains were shared by two or more donors. Raw reads were error-corrected and collapsed into unique sequences with a nearest-neighbor algorithm that merged closely related sequences to remove PCR and sequencing errors. V, D and J gene segments were assigned by aligning CDR3 sequences to IMGT reference sequences. For a sequence to be retained, a match of at least six nucleotides was required to both a V gene segment and a J gene segment. Rearrangements were called productive when the CDR3 lacked stop codons and stayed in frame with V and J; all others were non-productive. CDR3 was defined by IMGT convention, running from the second conserved V-encoded cysteine to the conserved J-encoded phenylalanine. In an earlier analysis of roughly 580 of the donors, sequences lacking an unambiguous match to a single V gene segment were excluded. An earlier analysis of just under 600 of the donors called V segments functional above 56.7% productive rearrangements and segregating when the between-donor standard deviation exceeded 5%. A statistical classification framework was built for diagnosing cytomegalovirus status from the catalog of TCR beta chain sequences. V and J gene assignment, in a later analysis, came from comparing TCR nucleotide sequences with IMGT/GENE-DB human TR gene sequences. Using the TCRdist pipeline, a later analysis assigned CDR3 sequences along with most-parsimonious VDJ recombination scenarios. A later analysis defined each TCR beta chain by its CDR3 amino acid sequence plus V-gene family, and excluded reads lacking a unique V-gene family. As a way to deal with suspected cross-contamination and a sequencing artifact, a later analysis dropped over 550 nucleotide sequences that were highly shared and had low generation probability. In a later analysis, a clonal expansion index was calculated for each public chain from normalized within-repertoire ranks of inferred template counts. In a later analysis, generation probabilities were computed using a VDJ recombination model fitted to out-of-frame rearrangements, and the results were checked against IGoR. In a later analysis, hypergeometric tests were used to score TCR-TCR, TCR-HLA and TCR-CMV co-occurrence, with a repertoire-size bias correction applied to TCR pairs. In a later analysis, false discovery rates were estimated by permuting HLA or CMV assignments 20 times. In a later analysis, co-occurring TCRs were grouped with DBSCAN, and TCRdist sequence similarity was added when clustering was performed within HLA-allele-positive subsets. For co-occurrence clustering, repertoires with fewer than 30,000 or more than 120,000 public chains were excluded, along with a handful of repertoires with anomalous nucleotide sharing. TCRdb took this table from immuneACCESS and kept in-frame rearrangements with V and J called. Such tables lack part of the clones; where checked against another copy, unresolved V genes explain under half of the gap, and the rest is unexplained. Clone size and V and J calls were adopted from that table, with D and trimming inferred from the DNA. The sample table holds 150,000 to 170,000 clones, of which over 70% were seen once. Around 2.3% of the sample comes from the top ten.

Study-wide conclusions, independent of this receptor: The classifier was reported to diagnose cytomegalovirus status with high specificity and sensitivity in both the original and validation cohorts. In a later analysis, TCR association rates were found to vary across HLA loci, with the most associated TCRs seen for DRB1 alleles and the fewest for HLA-C alleles. At a false discovery rate of 0.05, a later analysis linked fewer than 20,000 TCR beta sequences to specific HLA alleles. A later analysis found that most CMV-associated TCR beta chains appeared HLA-restricted, with HLA associations seemingly driven largely by CMV exposure. A further reported finding was that TCR beta sequences accurately predicted the HLA-A and HLA-B alleles for most subjects in the first cohort. In a later analysis, HLA-associated TCR beta chains were found to be more clonally expanded and to have lower generation probabilities than equally common non-associated chains. V-gene and J-gene trimming of TCR beta chains was associated with a missense DCLRE1C variant in a later genetic analysis, and the association was replicated in an independent cohort. In vitro tests confirmed that a few of the cytomegalovirus-associated TCR beta chains recognize cytomegalovirus antigens. Correlated functional status among segregating V segments might be attributable to linkage disequilibrium, but an unknown experimental factor could not be ruled out. Because HLA typing was unavailable for some donors at each locus, only the typed subset was used in association tests. In this cohort, only TCR beta chains were sequenced, and detectable features were limited by the absence of alpha or paired-chain data. Seventeen rarely observed V segments, including chromosome 9 orphons, were excluded from the earlier analysis of just under 600 of the donors because counts were too low. An earlier analysis of around 600 of the donors showed that most TCR beta V segments appeared in productive rearrangements either about 87% or about 30% of the time, which broadly matched IMGT annotations. A cluster of highly shared sequence variants was judged likely to be a technical artifact of the sequencing pipeline. The study gave a list of over 150 TCR beta chains associated with cytomegalovirus. A later genetic analysis reported fewer N-insertions in productive TCRs among donors in an Asian-associated ancestry cluster than the roughly 650-donor mean. The authors suggested that the approach could potentially be generalized to other disease states and immunological phenotypes. CMV serostatus was the only immune exposure information available for the cohort. Assigning TCR associations to individual alleles was difficult when HLA alleles, especially DR and DQ, strongly co-occurred. According to a later analysis, parvovirus B19, influenza, CMV and Epstein-Barr virus appeared linked to several top co-occurrence clusters. Most TCR sequences were observed very rarely across donors, whereas some public TCRs were present in many individuals. Sequencing depth was assumed to be roughly uniform across donors in the presence/absence analyses, though that assumption may not hold.

Sequencing was done on a sample of PBMCs. The source is a man aged 30-40 years in good health and CMV-seronegative.

The CDR3 here reads CASSSGVTNEKLFF. The DNA is TGTGCCAGCAGCTCGGGGGTAACTAATGAAAAACTGTTTTTT. Recombination joined TRBV5-4 with TRBJ1-4; perhaps TRBD1 is the D gene, with 5 bases matching. Sequences SGHNT (CDR1) and YYREEE (CDR2) are obtained from the germline V gene (reference sequence). From its cysteine to its phenylalanine, the CDR3 spans 14 amino acids. Here the CDR3 DNA is all that survives: 42 bases in frame from base 1. V is cut by 3 bases and J by 1 base, and the space between the germline ends is 7 bases. With the portions outside the CDR3 filled from the reference TRBV5-4 and TRBJ1-4 genes, the complete variable region becomes ETGVTQSPTHLIKTRGQQVTLRCSSQSGHNTVSWYQQALGQGPQFIFQYYREEENGRGNFPPRFSGLQFPNYSSELNVNALELDDSALYLCASSSGVTNEKLFFGSGTQLSVL.